One and the same sample provided the 30 T cell receptor beta chains below, sequenced in a study of shared clonotypes between healthy human individuals. Here immunoSEQ multiplex PCR was the method, and the copy in TCRdb shows in-frame clones only, minus some. This sample has some 2.4 million clones, with 80% to 95% found just once. Sequenced material: naive CD4+ T cells from PBMCs. Subset: CD45RA+ positively selected. These receptors were taken from a man younger than 30 in good health. Some clones in this sample may be carry-over from other donors' samples.

The genes are TRBV7-3 and TRBJ1-1; no firm D call. V dropped 4 bases and J dropped 1 base, with 19 bases sitting between them. The germline V gene has CDR1 SGHTA and CDR2 FQGTGA. The CDR3 consists of 17 residues. The CDR3 loop reads CASSSTWERGGNTEAFF. In nucleotides, the CDR3 is TGTGCCAGCAGCTCAACATGGGAGCGAGGTGGGAACACTGAAGCTTTCTTT.

This clone occurred a few times. The CDR3 region has the DNA TGTGCCAGCAGGGAGAGGGGAGGCGCCTCTGGAAACACCATATATTTT. Its translation: CASRERGGASGNTIYF. This chain joins TRBV28 and TRBJ1-3; a possible D gene is TRBD1 (5 bases). CDR3 length: 16 residues. CDR1 MDHEN and CDR2 SYDVKM come from the germline V gene. The ends were cut back, 6 bases at V and 0 bases at J, with 15 bases in the middle.

This chain joins TRBV7-2 and TRBJ1-4; TRBD1 matches at 8 bases. Germline trimming cut 1 base from V and 7 bases from J; bases unmatched to any gene: 11. Germline V gene data show CDR1 as SGHTA and CDR2 as FQGNSA. This CDR3 region has 17 residues. The CDR3: CASSLGEKQGGLEKLFF. The CDR3 nucleotides read TGTGCCAGCAGCTTAGGAGAGAAACAGGGGGGTCTTGAAAAACTGTTTTTT. Full variable domain (remainder filled in from reference TRBV7-2 and TRBJ1-4): GAGVSQSPSNKVTEKGKDVELRCDPISGHTALYWYRQSLGQGLEFLIYFQGNSAPDKSGLPSDRFSAERTGGSVSTLTIQRTQQEDSAVYLCASSLGEKQGGLEKLFFGSGTQLSVL.

This chain links TRBV5-1 with TRBJ1-5; D is ambiguous. The CDR3 loop spans 15 amino acids. Trimming stripped 2 bases from V and 4 bases from J, with 13 bases between. Germline lookup yields CDR1 SGHRS and CDR2 YFSETQ. The CDR3 DNA reads TGCGCCAGCAGCTTCCCACAAAGCCCAAATCAGCCCCAGCATTTT. It is translated as CASSFPQSPNQPQHF.

V and J are TRBV5-1 and TRBJ2-7, with D hard to call. The V end was cut by 3 bases, the J end by 5 bases, with 18 bases between. Germline CDR1 and CDR2: SGHRS and YFSETQ. This CDR3 is built from 15 residues. CDR3 amino acids: CASSSKGSPIDEQYF. CDR3 sequence (DNA): TGCGCCAGCAGCTCAAAAGGCAGTCCCATCGACGAGCAGTACTTC.

The chain links TRBV19 to TRBJ2-7, with 10 bases matching TRBD2. Per germline, CDR1 LNHDA and CDR2 SQIVND (reference sequence). V was clipped by 8 bases and J by 4 bases; unmatched bases: 11. This CDR3 is 15 amino acids long. The CDR3 region has the DNA TGTGCCAGTCAAATGACTAGCGGGCTTGTGTACGAGCAGTACTTC. Translating gives CASQMTSGLVYEQYF.

This chain links TRBV11-3 with TRBJ2-1; 9 bases are a match to TRBD1. The V segment lost 3 bases and the J segment 10 bases; nucleotides outside the gene matches: 10. Germline lookup yields CDR1 SGHNT and CDR2 YENEEA. This CDR3 has 15 amino acids. The CDR3 nucleotides are TGTGCCAGCAGCTTCGGGACAGGGCTTTTCCGGGAGCAGTTCTTC. Amino acid sequence: CASSFGTGLFREQFF.

V usage is TRBV6-6 and J usage is TRBJ2-3, with a tentative D call TRBD2 (6 bases). The CDR3 covers 15 residues. Between the trimmed V and J ends, which lost 2 bases and 5 bases, there was a span of 14 bases. Germline CDR1 is MNHNY and CDR2 is SVGAGI (reference sequence). CDR3 nucleotide sequence: TGTGCCAGCAGTTACCGCGGGACCTCAGTAGATACGCAGTATTTT. Its protein product is CASSYRGTSVDTQYF.

The chain couples TRBV7-9 to TRBJ1-4; D gene ambiguous. The CDR3 loop spans 14 amino acids. With 7 bases removed from V and 8 bases from J, the gap between germline ends came to 17 bases. CDR1 is SEHNR and CDR2 is FQNEAQ in the germline V gene (reference sequence). Here the CDR3 reads CASTKDGEGEKLFF. Here the CDR3 DNA reads TGTGCCAGCACCAAGGACGGGGAGGGCGAAAAACTGTTTTTT.

As for this clone: Distinct nucleotide sequences in the sample also encode this CDR3. The genes are TRBV5-1 and TRBJ2-5, with D maybe TRBD1 (5 bases). The germline CDR1 and CDR2 sequences are SGHRS and YFSETQ. The CDR3 is 14 residues long. V gave up 0 bases and J gave up 5 bases, with 11 bases separating them. The CDR3 region is CASSLEGKGETQYF. Here the CDR3 DNA reads TGCGCCAGCAGCTTGGAGGGTAAGGGGGAGACCCAGTACTTC.

V is TRBV28 and J is TRBJ1-2; tentatively, D is TRBD1 (6 bases). Trimming cost V 5 bases and J 7 bases, with 17 bases left between them. The CDR3 is made up of 14 amino acids. Germline CDR1 and CDR2: MDHEN and SYDVKM. This chain's CDR3 is CASSDATGFGGYTF. DNA for the CDR3: TGTGCCAGCAGTGACGCCACAGGGTTCGGTGGCTACACCTTC.

CDR3 DNA: TGTGCCAGCAGGGAGGGGTCTGGGGCCAACGTCCTGACTTTC. It codes for CASREGSGANVLTF. V is TRBV2 and J is TRBJ2-6; D is perhaps TRBD2 (6 bases). Deletions cut 6 bases from V and 1 base from J, with 7 bases between. This CDR3 spans 14 amino acids. Germline CDR1 is SNHLY and CDR2 is FYNNEI.

This clone was counted a single time. CDR3 protein: CASSERGLAEAFF. The CDR3 nucleotides read TGTGCCAGCAGTGAACGGGGGTTGGCTGAAGCTTTCTTT. The rearrangement links TRBV25-1 to TRBJ1-1; D is possibly TRBD1 (5 bases). Germline CDR1 and CDR2: MGHDK and SYGVNS. The CDR3 consists of 13 residues. With 2 bases removed from V and 6 bases from J, the gap between germline ends came to 10 bases.

The genes are TRBV7-8 and TRBJ1-1; possible D gene TRBD1, 5 bases. CDR3 length equals 12 residues. Trimming removed 5 bases from V and 6 bases from J, with 10 bases in between. Germline V gives CDR1 SGHVS, CDR2 FQNEAQ. CDR3: CASSLRGAEAFF. The DNA of the CDR3 is TGTGCCAGCAGCCTTAGGGGTGCTGAAGCTTTCTTT.

V is TRBV28 and J is TRBJ2-3; D might be TRBD1 or TRBD2, each matching 5 bases. Germline V gene sequence: CDR1 MDHEN, CDR2 SYDVKM. V was cut by 6 bases and J by 3 bases, with 10 bases left in between. This CDR3 contains 13 residues. The CDR3 DNA sequence: TGTGCCAGCAGCAGGGTAGCGACAGATACGCAGTATTTT. Translation gives CASSRVATDTQYF.

The rearrangement uses TRBV21-1 and TRBJ1-2. TRBV21-1 is listed as a pseudogene. CDR3 length: 16 residues. CDR3 region: CASSTRDSLITSGYTF. DNA of the CDR3: TGTGCCAGCAGCACCCGGGACTCCCTGATAACTAGTGGCTACACCTTC.

This chain uses TRBV5-8 with TRBJ1-1; the D gene is possibly TRBD1 (5 bases). The germline gives CDR1 SGHTS, CDR2 YDEGEE. Trimming left V 0 bases short and J 0 bases short, with 6 bases between. This CDR3 has 14 residues. CDR3 residues: CASSLETVNTEAFF. The CDR3 DNA follows: TGTGCCAGCAGCTTGGAGACAGTGAACACTGAAGCTTTCTTT.

This clone was counted a single time. The chain combines TRBV19 with TRBJ1-1, with a weak D call TRBD1 (5 bases). This CDR3 has 15 residues. Trimming removed 5 bases at V and 1 base at J, with 14 bases between. Per the germline V gene, CDR1 is LNHDA and CDR2 is SQIVND (reference sequence). The CDR3 DNA reads as TGTGCCAGTAGTCGGGACGCCCTGGGGAACACTGAAGCTTTCTTT. Translating gives CASSRDALGNTEAFF.

Concerning this clone itself: Sequence at one end of the junction differs from germline and may be a read error. The chain uses TRBV28 and TRBJ2-7; 12 positions agree with TRBD2. The length of the CDR3 is 15 residues. Germline V lookup: CDR1 MDHEN, CDR2 SYDVKM. CDR3 DNA sequence: TGTGCCAGCAATTTACCGGGACTAGCGGGCTACGAGCAGTACTTC. It specifies CASNLPGLAGYEQYF.

The chain employs TRBV6-6 and TRBJ2-5, with D perhaps matching TRBD2 (6 bases). The DNA matches TRBJ2-7 better at its end, which makes the J call doubtful. CDR1 and CDR2 (germline): MNHNY, SVGAGI (reference sequence). The CDR3 is 15 amino acids. CDR3 nucleotide sequence: TGTGCCAGCAGTCCCTTATACGGGAGCTCTTACGAGCAGTACTTC. Its protein product is CASSPLYGSSYEQYF.

This chain connects TRBV5-1 to TRBJ2-6; D remains ambiguous. Germline V gives CDR1 SGHRS, CDR2 YFSETQ. This CDR3 is 17 amino acids long. Trimming stripped 0 bases from V and 0 bases from J, with 10 bases between. The CDR3 region has the DNA TGCGCCAGCAGCTTGGGACCACTAAGCTCTGGGGCCAACGTCCTGACTTTC. Translated, it gives CASSLGPLSSGANVLTF.

The chain joins TRBV19 to TRBJ2-3, with 10 bases aligning to TRBD2. V shed 6 bases and J 0 bases; nucleotides not matched to a gene: 6. This CDR3 region has 16 residues. Germline V gene sequence: CDR1 LNHDA, CDR2 SQIVND (reference sequence). In DNA, the CDR3 is TGTGCCAGTAGCTCCGGACTAGCGGCTAGCACAGATACGCAGTATTTT. Its translation is CASSSGLAASTDTQYF.

V gene TRBV5-1 combines with J gene TRBJ1-2; 9 bases are shared with TRBD1. V shed 0 bases, J shed 5 bases, and the junction held 11 bases outside the gene matches. In germline, CDR1 is SGHRS, CDR2 YFSETQ. This CDR3 contains 17 residues. CDR3 sequence (DNA): TGCGCCAGCAGCTTGGGCGGGACAGGGAACCTTCAGTATGGCTACACCTTC. Protein sequence: CASSLGGTGNLQYGYTF.

The chain uses TRBV12-5 and TRBJ2-1; 10 positions agree with TRBD2. The CDR3 runs 15 residues. V gave up 5 bases and J gave up 9 bases; unmatched junction bases: 10. Germline CDR1 reads LGHNT; CDR2 reads FRNRAP. The CDR3 DNA reads TGTGCTAGTGGTCTGGGGGTCTTAGCGGGAGGTGAGCAGTTCTTC. It codes for CASGLGVLAGGEQFF. Full variable domain (remainder filled in from reference TRBV12-5 and TRBJ2-1): DARVTQTPRHKVTEMGQEVTMRCQPILGHNTVFWYRQTMMQGLELLAYFRNRAPLDDSGMPKDRFSAEMPDATLATLKIQPSEPRDSAVYFCASGLGVLAGGEQFFGPGTRLTVL.

The chain employs TRBV19 and TRBJ2-5; tentatively, D is TRBD2 (6 bases). CDR3 length equals 14 residues. CDR1 LNHDA and CDR2 SQIVND come from the germline V gene (reference sequence). Deletions cut 6 bases from V and 8 bases from J, with 19 bases between. The DNA of the CDR3 is TGTGCCAGTAGAAACCCGGGAGACGGAGAAACCCAGTACTTC. As protein: CASRNPGDGETQYF.

The V call is TRBV5-1, the J call TRBJ1-2; TRBD1 is a possible D gene (6 bases). Trimming took 4 bases from V and 4 from J, leaving 14 bases between them. The CDR3 is 14 residues long. Germline V gives CDR1 SGHRS, CDR2 YFSETQ. The chain's CDR3 is CASSATTGGYGYTF. DNA of the CDR3: TGCGCCAGCAGCGCGACGACAGGTGGCTATGGCTACACCTTC. Looking up the rest from reference TRBV5-1 and TRBJ1-2 gives the full variable domain: KAGVTQTPRYLIKTRGQQVTLSCSPISGHRSVSWYQQTPGQGLQFLFEYFSETQRNKGNFPGRFSGRQFSNSRSEMNVSTLELGDSALYLCASSATTGGYGYTFGSGTRLTVV.

This chain links TRBV5-6 with TRBJ1-1, with unresolved D. This CDR3 region has 15 residues. Looked up from germline, CDR1 is SGHDT and CDR2 is YYEEEE. V gave up 0 bases and J gave up 6 bases, with 15 bases separating them. CDR3 sequence (DNA): TGTGCCAGCAGCTTGGCAGTAGATGGGGTAGCTGAAGCTTTCTTT. Amino acids: CASSLAVDGVAEAFF.

The V call is TRBV7-2, the J call TRBJ2-1; D is unresolved. The CDR3 sequence is 12 residues long. The V gene's germline CDR1 is SGHTA and CDR2 FQGNSA. Trimming removed 4 bases at V and 9 bases at J, with 10 bases between. The CDR3 nucleotides are TGTGCCAGCAGCTCCTCGTGGCGTGAGCAGTTCTTC. Its translation is CASSSSWREQFF. The entire variable domain, with the rest obtained from reference TRBV7-2 and TRBJ2-1, is as follows: GAGVSQSPSNKVTEKGKDVELRCDPISGHTALYWYRQSLGQGLEFLIYFQGNSAPDKSGLPSDRFSAERTGGSVSTLTIQRTQQEDSAVYLCASSSSWREQFFGPGTRLTVL.

In DNA form, the CDR3 reads TGCGCCAGCAGTAGGGCACCAACCGGGGGTAGCTATGGCTACACCTTC. This translates into CASSRAPTGGSYGYTF. This chain uses TRBV10-2 with TRBJ1-2; D might be TRBD1 (5 bases). V lost 5 bases and J 4 bases, leaving 20 bases between the germline ends. Germline V gene lookup returns CDR1 WSHSY and CDR2 SAAADI. This CDR3 is built from 16 residues.

This sequence joins TRBV28 and TRBJ2-1, with 15 nucleotides matching TRBD2. V gave up 5 bases and J gave up 6 bases; unmatched junction bases: 8. The CDR3 is made up of 17 amino acids. CDR1 and CDR2 from the germline V gene are MDHEN and SYDVKM. DNA for the CDR3: TGTGCCAGCAGTATTGCCGGGACTAGCGGGAGGAGCAATGAGCAGTTCTTC. Encoded protein: CASSIAGTSGRSNEQFF.